Here is one T cell receptor (beta chain) with its context. Generated by immunoSEQ multiplex PCR, the TCRdb table keeps only in-frame clones and is missing some. The sample lists over 45,000 clones; approximately 91% were seen once. The sample originates from a study of T cell changes during pregnancy in multiple sclerosis. This TCR came from a female donor with multiple sclerosis, enrolled in a pregnancy study. This specimen consisted of CD8+ T cells from peripheral blood mononuclear cells, obtained after pregnancy.

Written as DNA, the CDR3 is TGTGCCAGCAGGATACAGGGGGCCTCACTTCTAGCGGACACTGAAGCTTTCTTT. Its translation is CASRIQGASLLADTEAFF. This chain joins TRBV2 and TRBJ1-1; the match to TRBD1 covers 9 bases. This CDR3 is built from 18 residues. The germline CDR1 and CDR2 sequences are SNHLY and FYNNEI. V gave up 6 bases and J gave up 3 bases; unmatched junction bases: 17.